The 31 T cell receptor beta chains reported below all come from one sample, sequenced in a study of T cell repertoires in aging, cancer and after chemotherapy. Peripheral blood genomic DNA, not sorted cells or RNA, was the template. TRB rearrangements spanning V, D and J were amplified using mixed TRB-A/B primers. TCRdb fed the multiplex PCR reads into MiXCR, producing one record per CDR3 protein. Of around 1,300 distinct CDR3 sequences in the sample, more than 20% were seen once. Sequenced input: blood. The receptors originated from a human donor in good health.

By share, this clonotype ranks as medium-sized. This rearrangement joins TRBV5-4 to TRBJ1-6, with D unresolved. Trimming took off 5 bases at V and 9 bases at J, with 18 bases between the two ends. CDR1 and CDR2 from the germline V gene are SGHNT and YYREEE (reference sequence). This CDR3 has 15 residues. The DNA of the CDR3 is TGTGCCAGCAGACAATCAGCCTTCTCAGCTTCACCCCTCCACTTT. It codes for CASRQSAFSASPLHF.

This clonotype was detected only a few times. This chain links TRBV14 with TRBJ2-7, with D possibly being TRBD1 or TRBD2 (5 bases each). This CDR3 region has 13 residues. V lost 6 bases and J 2 bases, leaving 11 bases between the germline ends. Germline loops: CDR1 SGHDN, CDR2 FVKESK. The CDR3 here is CASSHGTTYEQYF. The DNA for the CDR3 is TGTGCCAGCAGTCACGGGACCACCTACGAGCAGTACTTC.

This clonotype is labeled large. The rearrangement links TRBV29-1 to TRBJ2-1; D gene unclear. The CDR3 is 13 amino acids. Looked up from germline, CDR1 is SQVTM and CDR2 is ANQGSEA. Trimming pared 5 bases from V and 10 bases from J, leaving 18 bases between. Here the CDR3 DNA reads TGCAGCGTTCGTTCTGGACCCAGGCTGGAGCAGTTCTTC. Its translation: CSVRSGPRLEQFF.

V and J are TRBV7-9 and TRBJ2-1, with D possibly matching TRBD2 (6 bases). Germline V gene sequence: CDR1 SEHNR, CDR2 FQNEAQ (reference sequence). Trimming cost V 4 bases and J 5 bases, with 15 bases left between them. This CDR3 is built from 15 residues. CDR3 sequence (DNA): TGTGCCAGCAGCTACGGGAGCCGGATGAACAATGAGCAGTTCTTC. It yields the protein CASSYGSRMNNEQFF.

This clonotype was detected only a few times. V and J are TRBV11-3 and TRBJ1-4, with D uncertain. V was clipped by 1 base and J by 7 bases, with 10 bases between them. The germline V gene encodes CDR1 SGHNT and CDR2 YENEEA. CDR3 length: 14 amino acids. The CDR3 region has the DNA TGTGCCAGCAGCTTAGGCCCGGGGAGTGAAAAACTGTTTTTT. Amino acids: CASSLGPGSEKLFF.

A remark on this clonotype: This sequence may be a read error, since a much larger clone differs from it by one base. The rearrangement joins TRBV13 to TRBJ2-7; D tentatively reads TRBD1 or TRBD2 (6 bases each). The CDR3 contains 18 residues. Germline CDR1 is PRHDT and CDR2 is FYEKMQ (reference sequence). The CDR3 coding sequence is TGTGCCAGCAGCTTAGGGGTAAATACAGGGACTTTGACCTACGGGCAGTACGTC. Translated: CASSLGVNTGTLTYGQYV.

This clonotype counts as medium-sized. V usage is TRBV6-2 or TRBV6-3 and J usage is TRBJ2-1; TRBD2 matches 8 bases. This CDR3 contains 16 residues. Trimming removed 7 bases from V and 1 base from J; junction bases left unmatched: 9. Germline CDR1 reads MNHEY; CDR2 reads SVGEGT. In DNA form, the CDR3 reads TGTGCCAGCACCCACGGGGGGGCTAATTCCTACAATGAGCAGTTCTTC. Its translation: CASTHGGANSYNEQFF.

Relative to its sample, this clonotype is large. V gene TRBV29-1 combines with J gene TRBJ2-6, with D unclear. Germline loops: CDR1 SQVTM, CDR2 ANQGSEA. The CDR3 length is 13 residues. V was pared by 7 bases and J by 0 bases, with 7 bases between. The CDR3 region has the DNA TGCAGCGCCATCTACTCTGGGGCCAACGTCCTGACTTTC. Translating it yields CSAIYSGANVLTF.

This chain joins TRBV5-1 and TRBJ2-2, with no clear D. This CDR3 is 13 amino acids long. Trimming stripped 4 bases from V and 3 bases from J, with 7 bases between. The V gene's germline CDR1 is SGHRS and CDR2 YFSETQ. DNA of the CDR3: TGCGCCAGCAGCACCCTCTACACCGGGGAGCTGTTTTTT. Its translation is CASSTLYTGELFF.

This clonotype is large (0.1 to 1%). The chain couples TRBV19 to TRBJ2-2, with a possible D match to TRBD2 (6 bases). The CDR3 runs to 15 residues. Trimming took 1 base from V and 6 from J, leaving 12 bases between them. CDR1 and CDR2 (germline): LNHDA, SQIVND (reference sequence). CDR3 in amino acids: CASSIVGGGAGELFF. The CDR3 nucleotides read TGTGCCAGTAGTATAGTTGGGGGAGGAGCCGGGGAGCTGTTTTTT.

This clonotype was seen more than once but under ten times. V usage is TRBV7-3 and J usage is TRBJ2-7; D perhaps matches TRBD1 (6 bases). Trimming removed 5 bases at V and 3 bases at J, with 17 bases between. CDR3 length: 15 amino acids. Germline CDR1 reads SGHTA; CDR2 reads FQGTGA. The CDR3 region has the DNA TGTGCCAGCAGCCCTGGACAGACCTTCGGCTACGAGCAGTACTTC. It yields the protein CASSPGQTFGYEQYF. Based on the CDR3 plus reference TRBV7-3 and TRBJ2-7, the full variable domain is GAGVSQTPSNKVTEKGKYVELRCDPISGHTALYWYRQSLGQGPEFLIYFQGTGAADDSGLPNDRFFAVRPEGSVSTLKIQRTERGDSAVYLCASSPGQTFGYEQYFGPGTRLTVT.

This clonotype was seen more than once but under ten times. The chain recombines TRBV14 with TRBJ2-3; D may match TRBD1 or TRBD2 (5 bases each). Germline-derived CDR1 and CDR2 are SGHDN and FVKESK. V lost 4 bases and J lost 2, with 7 bases in between. This CDR3 contains 13 residues. The CDR3 here is CASSRGNTDTQYF. The CDR3 DNA reads TGTGCCAGCAGCCGGGGGAACACAGATACGCAGTATTTT.

This clonotype was picked up a small number of times. A read error may account for a junction end that differs from germline. V and J are TRBV6-1 and TRBJ2-7, with 7 bases aligning to TRBD2. Germline V CDR1 and CDR2: MNHNS, SASEGT. The CDR3 has 13 residues. CDR3 in amino acids: CASREAGNYEQYF. The CDR3 DNA reads TGTGCCAGCAGGGAAGCGGGAAACTACGAGCAGTACTTC.

This clonotype is labeled medium-sized. The CDR3 here is CASSPDGAYANYGYTF. CDR3 in DNA: TGTGCCAGCAGCCCCGACGGGGCTTATGCTAACTATGGCTACACCTTC. The chain joins TRBV5-6 to TRBJ1-2; a weak D match, TRBD1 (5 bases). The CDR3 sequence is 16 residues long. The V gene lost 4 bases and the J gene lost 0 bases, with 16 bases spanning the gap. CDR1 SGHDT and CDR2 YYEEEE come from the germline V gene.

By frequency in the sample, this clonotype is medium-sized. The rearrangement uses TRBV6-1 and TRBJ1-5, with 8 nucleotides matching TRBD1. The V gene end was trimmed by 10 bases and the J gene end by 3 bases; junction bases not matched to a gene: 11. This CDR3 spans 15 amino acids. CDR1 is MNHNS, CDR2 SASEGT, per germline. CDR3 nucleotide sequence: TGTGCCACTTCTTCCGGGACAGGCATCAATCAGCCCCAGCATTTT. Its protein product is CATSSGTGINQPQHF.

This clonotype is classed as large. The chain carries TRBV27 and TRBJ1-1, with a weak D call TRBD1 (6 bases). The CDR3 is 13 amino acids. V lost 5 bases and J lost 11, with 18 bases in between. CDR1 is MNHEY and CDR2 is SMNVEV in the germline V gene (reference sequence). CDR3 nucleotides: TGTGCCAGCAGTGCTTACAGGGACTCTGGTGCTTTCTTT. This encodes CASSAYRDSGAFF.

This clonotype counts as medium-sized. This chain connects TRBV5-6 to TRBJ1-2, with no clear D. V lost 0 bases to trimming and J lost 1 base, with 7 bases between them. This CDR3 region has 14 residues. Looked up from germline, CDR1 is SGHDT and CDR2 is YYEEEE. CDR3 nucleotides: TGTGCCAGCAGCTTGGAAGGGTTTAACTATGGCTACACCTTC. This encodes CASSLEGFNYGYTF.

This clonotype is judged medium-sized. This rearrangement joins TRBV29-1 to TRBJ1-2; D is undetermined. Trimming stripped 7 bases from V and 0 bases from J, with 12 bases between. Germline V gene lookup returns CDR1 SQVTM and CDR2 ANQGSEA. The CDR3 extends over 13 amino acids. This CDR3 is CSAPEVTNYGYTF. The CDR3 DNA follows: TGCAGCGCTCCAGAAGTTACTAACTATGGCTACACCTTC.

This rearrangement joins TRBV5-1 to TRBJ2-7; maybe TRBD1 (6 bases). This CDR3 region has 14 residues. The germline gives CDR1 SGHRS, CDR2 YFSETQ. V was pared by 1 base and J by 7 bases, with 15 bases between. The CDR3 here is CASSLILGAGEQYF. The CDR3 DNA sequence: TGCGCCAGCAGCTTGATCCTGGGGGCGGGTGAGCAGTACTTC.

In this sample, this clonotype is large (0.1 to 1%). A read error may account for a junction end that differs from germline. CDR3: CASSLSYLAGGGLEQFF. The CDR3 DNA follows: TGTGCCAGCAGTCTATCTTACCTAGCGGGAGGGGGTCTTGAGCAGTTCTTC. This chain links TRBV27 with TRBJ2-1, with 12 positions matching TRBD2. The CDR3 has 17 amino acids. Germline CDR1 and CDR2: MNHEY and SMNVEV (reference sequence).

This clonotype was detected a few times. This chain joins TRBV14 and TRBJ2-1, with D tentatively TRBD2 (5 bases). Germline V gives CDR1 SGHDN, CDR2 FVKESK. Between the trimmed V and J ends, which lost 1 base and 4 bases, there was a span of 14 bases. The CDR3 has 16 residues. For the CDR3, the DNA is TGTGCCAGCAGCCAAGGCCCCGCTAGCCCTTACAATGAGCAGTTCTTC. Translating gives CASSQGPASPYNEQFF.

This clonotype is medium-sized in the sample. This chain connects TRBV7-6 to TRBJ2-7; 7 nucleotides line up with TRBD1. Losses at the gene ends were 5 bases for V and 6 bases for J; bases not matched to a gene: 10. The length of the CDR3 is 14 residues. Germline CDR1 is SGHVS and CDR2 is FNYEAQ. DNA for the CDR3: TGTGCCAGCAGCGTCGACAGGGCTCTGGGCGAGCAGTACTTC. This gives the protein CASSVDRALGEQYF.

This clonotype is classed as large (0.1 to 1%). The chain employs TRBV29-1 and TRBJ2-7; the match to TRBD1 covers 8 bases. This CDR3 contains 13 residues. Germline CDR1 reads SQVTM; CDR2 reads ANQGSEA. The ends lost 4 bases at V and 3 bases at J; junction bases unmatched: 5. The CDR3 DNA reads TGCAGCGTTGGGAGACAGGGGAGCTACGAGCAGTACTTC. Amino acids: CSVGRQGSYEQYF.

This clonotype is categorized as medium-sized. The chain recombines TRBV5-4 with TRBJ2-1, with TRBD1 matching 9 bases. This CDR3 is 15 amino acids long. Germline V gene lookup returns CDR1 SGHNT and CDR2 YYREEE (reference sequence). The ends lost 3 bases at V and 6 bases at J; junction bases unmatched: 7. Here the CDR3 reads CASSYGTGSPNEQFF. CDR3 DNA: TGTGCCAGCAGCTATGGGACAGGGTCGCCCAATGAGCAGTTCTTC.

As for this clonotype: This may come from a read error, since a much larger clone is one base off. CDR3 sequence reads: CASSFGAGFDKEQFF. As DNA, the CDR3 is TGTGCCAGCAGCTTCGGAGCGGGTTTCGACAAAGAGCAGTTCTTC. The chain uses TRBV5-4 and TRBJ2-1; tentative D call: TRBD2 (6 bases). This CDR3 is 15 amino acids long. CDR1 is SGHNT and CDR2 is YYREEE in the germline V gene (reference sequence).

In its sample, this clonotype ranks as large. This chain uses TRBV27 with TRBJ2-5; 11 bases line up with TRBD2. The CDR3 length is 18 residues. V was clipped by 6 bases and J by 0 bases; unmatched bases: 12. Germline V gene data show CDR1 as MNHEY and CDR2 as SMNVEV (reference sequence). As DNA, the CDR3 is TGTGCCAGCAGCTTAGATGGTTTGACTAGCGGGAACCAAGAGACCCAGTACTTC. Translating it yields CASSLDGLTSGNQETQYF.

This clonotype is labeled as medium-sized (0.01 to 0.1%). The rearrangement joins TRBV27 to TRBJ1-6; TRBD1 aligns across 7 bases. J lost 6 bases, V lost 6 bases, and 8 bases had no gene match. The CDR3 loop spans 15 amino acids. Germline V gene lookup returns CDR1 MNHEY and CDR2 SMNVEV (reference sequence). The CDR3 nucleotides read TGTGCCAGCAGACCTCAGGGGGGAGCTAATTCACCCCTCCACTTT. This gives the protein CASRPQGGANSPLHF.

By frequency in the sample, this clonotype is large (0.1 to 1%). The CDR3 DNA sequence: TGTGCCAGCAGTACAGAACTATACCCAAAGCTGTTTTTT. Its protein product is CASSTELYPKLFF. V is TRBV6-2 or TRBV6-3 and J is TRBJ2-2; no clear D gene. From germline, CDR1 is MNHEY and CDR2 SVGEGT. There are 13 residues in the CDR3. V lost 5 bases to trimming and J lost 12 bases, with 16 bases between them.

In its sample, this clonotype ranks as large (0.1 to 1%). This chain connects TRBV5-4 to TRBJ2-1, with D possibly being TRBD2 (6 bases). CDR3 size: 16 residues. Per germline, CDR1 SGHNT and CDR2 YYREEE (reference sequence). V was trimmed by 7 bases and J by 4 bases, leaving 21 bases between them. Here the CDR3 reads CASSRSGGGGYNEQFF. CDR3 nucleotide sequence: TGTGCCAGCTCCCGTTCTGGGGGAGGTGGGTACAATGAGCAGTTCTTC.

The chain employs TRBV28 and TRBJ2-2; D may be TRBD2 (5 bases). Trimming took 1 base from V and 4 from J, leaving 13 bases between them. Germline CDR1 is MDHEN and CDR2 is SYDVKM. The CDR3 totals 16 residues. In nucleotides, the CDR3 is TGTGCCAGCAGTTTATATCCGGCGGACTCCACCGGGGAGCTGTTTTTT. Amino acid sequence: CASSLYPADSTGELFF.

This clonotype is large in the sample. The J gene is TRBJ2-1, the V gene TRBV29-1, with D possibly matching TRBD1 (5 bases). Trimming took 4 bases from V and 6 from J, leaving 10 bases between them. Germline assignment: CDR1 SQVTM and CDR2 ANQGSEA. CDR3 size: 12 residues. The CDR3 bases are TGCAGCGTTGCCAGGGCCACCAATGAGCAGTTCTTC. This gives the protein CSVARATNEQFF.